This T cell receptor beta chain was recorded in a study of technical replicates of blood from a few donors. V lost 6 bases, J lost 3 bases, and 17 bases lay in between. The V gene's germline CDR1 is SQVTM and CDR2 ANQGSEA. CDR3 size: 15 residues. Assay: immunoSEQ multiplex PCR; the TCRdb copy retains only in-frame clones and omits some. Here the sample spans approximately 73,000 clones, 96% being singletons. The specimen was T cells isolated from PBMCs. This clonotype was obtained from a human donor in good health. V is TRBV29-1 and J is TRBJ1-4, with D possibly matching TRBD1 (5 bases). This CDR3 reads CSVVLVTVSNEKLFF. The CDR3 DNA is TGCAGCGTGGTTCTGGTGACAGTCTCTAATGAAAAACTGTTTTTT.